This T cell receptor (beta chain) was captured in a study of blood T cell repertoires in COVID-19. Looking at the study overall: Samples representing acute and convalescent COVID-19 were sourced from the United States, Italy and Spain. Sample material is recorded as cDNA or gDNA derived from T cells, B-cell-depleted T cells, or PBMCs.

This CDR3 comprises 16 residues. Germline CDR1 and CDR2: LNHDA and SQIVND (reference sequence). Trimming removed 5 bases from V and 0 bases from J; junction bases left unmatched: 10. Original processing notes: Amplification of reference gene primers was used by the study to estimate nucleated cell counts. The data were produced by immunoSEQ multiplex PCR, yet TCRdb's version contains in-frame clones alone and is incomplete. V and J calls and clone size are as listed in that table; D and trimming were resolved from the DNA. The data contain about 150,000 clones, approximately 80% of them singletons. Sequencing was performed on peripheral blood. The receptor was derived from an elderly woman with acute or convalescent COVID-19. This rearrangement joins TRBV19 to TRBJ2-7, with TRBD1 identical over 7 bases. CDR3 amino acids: CASSGPTGLNSYEQYF. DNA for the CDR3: TGTGCCAGTAGTGGGCCGACAGGGCTAAACTCCTACGAGCAGTACTTC.